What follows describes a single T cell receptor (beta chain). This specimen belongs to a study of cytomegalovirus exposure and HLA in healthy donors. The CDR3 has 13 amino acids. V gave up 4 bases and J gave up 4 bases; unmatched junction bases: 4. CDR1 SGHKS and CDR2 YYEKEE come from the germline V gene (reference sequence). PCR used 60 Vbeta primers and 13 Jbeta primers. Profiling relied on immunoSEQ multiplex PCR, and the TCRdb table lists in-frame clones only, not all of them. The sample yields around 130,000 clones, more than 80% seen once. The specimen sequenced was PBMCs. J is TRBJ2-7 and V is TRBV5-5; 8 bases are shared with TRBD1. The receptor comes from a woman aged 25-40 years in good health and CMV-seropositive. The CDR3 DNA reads TGTGCCAGCAGCCTTTGGACAGGGTACGAGCAGTACTTC. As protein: CASSLWTGYEQYF.